The clone carrying this TCR beta chain came up a few times. Its antigen is currently unknown. Trimming left V 0 bases short and J 7 bases short, with 18 bases between. The CDR3 is 17 amino acids. Germline values: CDR1 MNHEY, CDR2 SVGEGT. Pools of viral peptides were used by the ViraFEST assay to expand antigen-specific CD4+ T cells ahead of sequencing. Following a roughly 11-day culture, CD4+ T cells were purified. Everyone in the study got two shots of either the BNT162b2 or mRNA-1273 vaccine. For each well, a few million PBMC were cultured with about 10 IU/ml IL-2 and 9 to 10 ug/ml peptides. Replacing half the medium with IL-2 medium was done on days 3 and 7. The repertoire was sequenced with immunoSEQ multiplex PCR; TCRdb's copy has only in-frame clones and lacks some. This table holds fewer than 85,000 clones, under 80% found once. This sample stems from a study of vaccination effects on CD4 cells after COVID-19. Study-level background: Following the second dose by a median of 72 days, the post-vaccine samples were obtained.

The sequencing used CD4+ T cells from PBMCs cultured with HCoV-OC43 spike peptides, collected after COVID-19 vaccination. Subset here: HCoV-OC43 spike overlapping peptide pool stimulation. The gene calls are TRBV6-2 or TRBV6-3 and TRBJ2-2; a weak D match, TRBD1 (7 bases). The TCR originated in a human donor who received a COVID-19 vaccine. CDR3 region: CASSYSRRRGRGGELFF. CDR3 nucleotides: TGTGCCAGCAGTTACTCGAGGCGGAGGGGGCGCGGCGGGGAGCTGTTTTTT.